The 26 T cell receptor beta chains below were found in one sample sequenced in a study of early T cells in non-severe SARS-CoV-2 infection. TCRdb recomputed calls from the 5' RACE reads with MiXCR, one row per CDR3 protein. The table includes about 45,000 distinct CDR3 sequences, 9.5% to 13% detected once. Sequences were obtained from whole blood. All receptors derive from an adult who was a healthcare worker with PCR-confirmed SARS-CoV-2 infection or an uninfected control (not recorded which).

This clonotype was observed many times. V usage is TRBV2 and J usage is TRBJ2-1; tentatively, D is TRBD2 (5 bases). Trimming took off 7 bases at V and 8 bases at J, with 18 bases between the two ends. The CDR3 consists of 14 residues. Germline loops: CDR1 SNHLY, CDR2 FYNNEI. This CDR3 is CASTDPGIFDEQFF. The CDR3 bases are TGTGCCAGCACGGACCCCGGGATTTTCGATGAGCAGTTCTTC.

This clonotype was seen more than once but under ten times. V gene TRBV7-8 combines with J gene TRBJ2-7, with 10 bases aligning to TRBD2. CDR1 is SGHVS, CDR2 FQNEAQ, per germline. J was trimmed by 3 bases and V by 1 base; bases with no gene match: 6. The CDR3 runs to 16 residues. Here the CDR3 DNA reads TGTGCCAGCAGCTTAGGAAACGTAGCGGGAGGCTACGAGCAGTACTTC. Its translation: CASSLGNVAGGYEQYF.

This clonotype appeared many times. V is TRBV12-3 or TRBV12-4 and J is TRBJ1-5, with 9 bases matching TRBD1. The CDR3 consists of 16 residues. After removal of 4 bases from V and 0 bases from J, the junction contained 4 bases not matched to a gene. CDR3 residues: CASSWGTGRSNQPQHF. CDR3 nucleotide sequence: TGTGCCAGCAGTTGGGGGACAGGGCGTAGCAATCAGCCCCAGCATTTT.

For this clonotype: This sequence may be a read error, since a much larger clone differs from it by one base. This sequence joins TRBV20-1 and TRBJ2-7; D tentatively fits TRBD1 or TRBD2 (5 bases each). CDR3 length equals 13 residues. The V end lost 0 bases, the J end lost 6 bases, and 12 bases lay between the germline ends. Germline CDR1 is DFQATT and CDR2 is SNEGSKA (reference sequence). CDR3 bases: TGCAGTGCTAGAGACGGGGCTAGATTCGAGCAGTACTTC. It translates to CSARDGARFEQYF.

Many counts were recorded for this clonotype. The rearrangement joins TRBV2 to TRBJ2-3; 7 positions agree with TRBD2. V shed 9 bases, J shed 5 bases, and the junction held 5 bases outside the gene matches. Looked up from germline, CDR1 is SNHLY and CDR2 is FYNNEI. CDR3 size: 12 residues. CDR3 loop: CARTGGGDTQYF. The CDR3 coding sequence is TGTGCCAGGACGGGGGGTGGAGATACGCAGTATTTT.

This clonotype has at least ten counts. The J gene is TRBJ1-1, the V gene TRBV5-4; a weak D match, TRBD1 (5 bases). The germline V and J ends were trimmed by 0 bases and 2 bases, with 8 bases remaining between them. The CDR3 spans 14 residues. Germline CDR1 and CDR2: SGHNT and YYREEE (reference sequence). The CDR3 is CASSLEGVNTEAFF. The CDR3 nucleotides read TGTGCCAGCAGCTTGGAAGGGGTAAACACTGAAGCTTTCTTT.

This clonotype was counted ten times or more. The chain has TRBV20-1 and TRBJ1-1, with TRBD1 as a possible D gene (5 bases). Trimming removed 8 bases from V and 0 bases from J, with 22 bases in between. CDR3 size: 16 residues. The germline V gene has CDR1 DFQATT and CDR2 SNEGSKA (reference sequence). CDR3 amino acids: CSPQRPGRGMNTEAFF. The DNA for the CDR3 is TGCAGTCCGCAGAGACCAGGGAGAGGTATGAACACTGAAGCTTTCTTT.

This clonotype was seen a few times. The chain joins TRBV29-1 to TRBJ2-6; no clear D gene. Germline CDR1 is SQVTM and CDR2 is ANQGSEA. Trimming left V 2 bases short and J 0 bases short, with 8 bases between. The CDR3 is 15 residues long. The CDR3 loop reads CSVEWILSGANVLTF. The CDR3 DNA sequence: TGCAGCGTTGAATGGATCCTCTCTGGGGCCAACGTCCTGACTTTC.

This clonotype was observed once. V gene TRBV19 combines with J gene TRBJ2-7; D remains ambiguous. V was clipped by 4 bases and J by 0 bases, with 10 bases between them. Germline V lookup: CDR1 LNHDA, CDR2 SQIVND (reference sequence). This CDR3 has 14 residues. The CDR3: CASSRERNSYEQYF. CDR3 in DNA: TGTGCCAGTAGTAGGGAACGGAACTCCTACGAGCAGTACTTC.

This clonotype was seen at least ten times. V and J are TRBV20-1 and TRBJ1-1; the D gene is possibly TRBD1 (6 bases). V lost 5 bases to trimming and J lost 5 bases, with 12 bases between them. The CDR3 is made up of 12 amino acids. The germline gives CDR1 DFQATT, CDR2 SNEGSKA (reference sequence). As DNA, the CDR3 is TGCAGTGCTGAGTCCCAGGGGACTGAAGCTTTCTTT. Protein: CSAESQGTEAFF.

V gene TRBV4-2 combines with J gene TRBJ1-1; a possible D gene is TRBD1 (5 bases). CDR3 length: 16 residues. The V end lost 5 bases, the J end lost 4 bases, and 20 bases lay between the germline ends. The germline gives CDR1 LGHNA, CDR2 YNFKEQ. CDR3 in DNA: TGTGCCAGCAGCTCACGGGATGGGGCCGGGGGCACTGAAGCTTTCTTT. Protein product: CASSSRDGAGGTEAFF.

The chain couples TRBV12-5 to TRBJ1-4; D ambiguous. This CDR3 comprises 13 residues. The V gene's germline CDR1 is LGHNT and CDR2 FRNRAP. The germline V and J ends were trimmed by 1 base and 7 bases, with 7 bases remaining between them. The CDR3, as DNA: TGTGCTAGTGGTTTGGAAACGGCTGAAAAACTGTTTTTT. It encodes CASGLETAEKLFF.

This clonotype was counted ten times or more. The chain employs TRBV20-1 and TRBJ2-1; possible D gene TRBD2, 5 bases. This CDR3 contains 16 residues. Germline CDR1 and CDR2: DFQATT and SNEGSKA (reference sequence). V was clipped by 1 base and J by 2 bases, with 15 bases between them. The CDR3 loop is CSARVGRTRAYNEQFF. CDR3 coding DNA: TGCAGTGCTAGAGTTGGGCGAACTAGGGCCTACAATGAGCAGTTCTTC.

This clonotype was detected ten times or more. CDR3 in DNA: TGTGCCAGCAGGTACCCGCGGGAGGGCCCAATTGATGAGCAGTTCTTC. Translation gives CASRYPREGPIDEQFF. The chain links TRBV7-8 to TRBJ2-1, with 9 bases lining up with TRBD2. Germline CDR1 SGHVS, CDR2 FQNEAQ. Trimming removed 6 bases from V and 8 bases from J; junction bases left unmatched: 14. The CDR3 consists of 16 residues.

This clonotype was counted at least ten times. The chain has TRBV29-1 and TRBJ1-4; TRBD1 matches 9 bases. The germline CDR1 and CDR2 sequences are SQVTM and ANQGSEA. The CDR3 is 13 amino acids. V lost 7 bases, J lost 8 bases, and 8 bases stayed unmatched. Here the CDR3 reads CSAGQGFGEKLFF. The CDR3 nucleotides are TGCAGCGCTGGACAGGGGTTCGGGGAAAAACTGTTTTTT.

In this sample, this clonotype turned up many times. The V gene is TRBV11-2, the J gene TRBJ2-2, with D possibly matching TRBD2 (5 bases). Trimming left V 1 base short and J 2 bases short, with 5 bases between. CDR1 is SGHAT and CDR2 is FQNNGV in the germline V gene. The CDR3 is 14 amino acids. CDR3 region: CASSLGTNTGELFF. Here the CDR3 DNA reads TGTGCCAGCAGCTTAGGGACTAACACCGGGGAGCTGTTTTTT.

Ten or more counts support this clonotype. The chain recombines TRBV28 with TRBJ2-7, with 11 bases fitting TRBD1. V lost 4 bases and J lost 3; bases outside the gene matches: 5. Germline CDR1 reads MDHEN; CDR2 reads SYDVKM. CDR3 length equals 15 residues. CDR3 bases: TGTGCCAGCAGTTCCCCCGGGACAGGGGGCTACGAGCAGTACTTC. Protein sequence: CASSSPGTGGYEQYF.

The rearrangement links TRBV7-2 to TRBJ2-3, with D possibly matching TRBD1 (6 bases). The germline V and J ends were trimmed by 7 bases and 3 bases, with 20 bases remaining between them. The germline gives CDR1 SGHTA, CDR2 FQGNSA. This CDR3 region has 16 residues. As DNA, the CDR3 is TGTGCCAGCACCACGGCCGGGCAACAGGGAACAGATACGCAGTATTTT. Its translation: CASTTAGQQGTDTQYF.

Only a few counts were recorded for this clonotype. V is TRBV19 and J is TRBJ2-1; 9 nucleotides align to TRBD2. CDR1 and CDR2 (germline): LNHDA, SQIVND (reference sequence). The junction had 5 bases not matched to a gene; V was cut back by 4 bases and J by 4 bases. The CDR3 length is 15 residues. For the CDR3, the DNA is TGTGCCAGTAGTACCCCCAGCGGGGGGTACAATGAGCAGTTCTTC. Translating it yields CASSTPSGGYNEQFF.

This clonotype showed up many times. This rearrangement joins TRBV4-1 to TRBJ1-1; D not resolved. The CDR3 runs to 13 residues. V was pared by 0 bases and J by 6 bases, with 8 bases between. The germline V gene has CDR1 MGHRA and CDR2 YSYEKL. The CDR3 DNA is TGCGCCAGCAGCCAAGAGAGGCCTGCTGAAGCTTTCTTT. Its protein product is CASSQERPAEAFF.

In this sample, this clonotype turned up many times. The chain recombines TRBV21-1 with TRBJ1-1; the table assigns TRBD1, which was not confirmed against the DNA. TRBV21-1 represents a pseudogene. This CDR3 contains 15 residues. CDR3 DNA: TGTGCCAGCAGCCCTAGGGACAGGGTGAACACTGAAGCTTTCTTT. The encoded protein is CASSPRDRVNTEAFF.

J is TRBJ2-7 and V is TRBV12-3 or TRBV12-4, with D unresolved. The CDR3 runs to 14 residues. Deletions cut 6 bases from V and 5 bases from J, with 17 bases between. CDR3 sequence (DNA): TGTGCCAGCAGCCGAGATTCGGGCGTAGACGAGCAGTACTTC. Translation gives CASSRDSGVDEQYF.

This clonotype appeared a single time. The gene calls are TRBV29-1 and TRBJ2-3, with no clear D. V was pared by 1 base and J by 4 bases, with 6 bases between. Germline lookup yields CDR1 SQVTM and CDR2 ANQGSEA. This CDR3 comprises 12 residues. This chain's CDR3 is CSVEGRADTQYF. Written as DNA, the CDR3 is TGCAGCGTTGAAGGGCGCGCAGATACGCAGTATTTT.

This clonotype was counted ten times or more. The genes are TRBV7-9 and TRBJ1-5; 7 bases fit TRBD1. CDR3 length: 13 amino acids. The junction had 3 bases not matched to a gene; V was cut back by 8 bases and J by 2 bases. Germline V CDR1 and CDR2: SEHNR, FQNEAQ (reference sequence). CDR3 nucleotide sequence: TGTGCCAGCGACAGGGATGGCAATCAGCCCCAGCATTTT. The encoded protein is CASDRDGNQPQHF.

This clonotype was observed at least ten times. The J gene is TRBJ2-2, the V gene TRBV6-6; unclear D gene. V lost 0 bases and J 4 bases, leaving 0 bases between the germline ends. Germline CDR1 is MNHNY and CDR2 is SVGAGI (reference sequence). The CDR3 consists of 12 residues. CDR3 DNA sequence: TGTGCCAGCAGTTACTCCACCGGGGAGCTGTTTTTT. This codes for CASSYSTGELFF.

This clonotype showed up just a few times. V gene TRBV28 combines with J gene TRBJ1-2; D is ambiguous. This CDR3 contains 13 residues. CDR1 is MDHEN and CDR2 is SYDVKM in the germline V gene. The V gene lost 6 bases and the J gene lost 4 bases, with 12 bases spanning the gap. This chain's CDR3 is CASRSGIGYGYTF. The CDR3 region has the DNA TGTGCCAGCAGATCGGGGATCGGCTATGGCTACACCTTC.